The 27 T cell receptor beta chains in this list originate from one sample, sequenced in a study of T cells after yellow fever vaccination. One entry per CDR3 protein results from TCRdb running MiXCR on the 5' RACE reads. The sample lists about 300,000 distinct CDR3 sequences, 3% to 4.5% occurring once. The sample was PBMCs, taken 5 days after the yellow fever booster vaccination. These receptors were taken from a man between 18 and 29 years old who received the YFV17D yellow fever vaccine.

This clonotype has just a few counts. J is TRBJ1-2 and V is TRBV4-3, with D hard to call. Germline V gene data show CDR1 as LGHNA and CDR2 as YSLEER. This CDR3 contains 16 residues. Trimming pared 4 bases from V and 4 bases from J, leaving 19 bases between. The CDR3 coding sequence is TGCGCCAGCAGCCCAATCGACCAGGCTATTTTCTATGGCTACACCTTC. Translating gives CASSPIDQAIFYGYTF.

This clonotype was seen at least ten times. This chain connects TRBV18 to TRBJ1-5, with D unresolved. This CDR3 region has 15 residues. The V gene lost 3 bases and the J gene lost 2 bases, with 11 bases spanning the gap. Germline-derived CDR1 and CDR2 are KGHSH and LQKENI. The CDR3 bases are TGTGCCAGCTCACCCGGCCCCCGGGGCAATCAGCCCCAGCATTTT. This codes for CASSPGPRGNQPQHF. The entire variable domain, with the rest obtained from reference TRBV18 and TRBJ1-5, is as follows: NAGVMQNPRHLVRRRGQEARLRCSPMKGHSHVYWYRQLPEEGLKFMVYLQKENIIDESGMPKERFSAEFPKEGPSILRIQQVVRGDSAAYFCASSPGPRGNQPQHFGDGTRLSIL.

J is TRBJ2-6 and V is TRBV6-6; D not certain. CDR3 length: 15 residues. The germline CDR1 and CDR2 sequences are MNHNY and SVGAGI (reference sequence). V was trimmed by 0 bases and J by 4 bases, leaving 7 bases between them. CDR3 residues: CASSYSHEGANVLTF. The CDR3 DNA follows: TGTGCCAGCAGTTACTCCCACGAGGGGGCCAACGTCCTGACTTTC.

This clonotype was counted many times. V gene TRBV5-1 combines with J gene TRBJ1-5; 7 bases map to TRBD1. Germline-derived CDR1 and CDR2 are SGHRS and YFSETQ. This CDR3 has 15 residues. J lost 0 bases, V lost 4 bases, and 4 bases had no gene match. The CDR3 DNA reads TGCGCCAGCAGCCCGGGACAGTATAGCAATCAGCCCCAGCATTTT. Translating gives CASSPGQYSNQPQHF.

This chain uses TRBV2 with TRBJ1-1; TRBD1 aligns across 12 bases. Germline V gene lookup returns CDR1 SNHLY and CDR2 FYNNEI. This CDR3 comprises 14 residues. Losses at the gene ends were 10 bases for V and 4 bases for J; bases not matched to a gene: 7. CDR3 amino acids: CAKGQGAGGTEAFF. The CDR3, as DNA: TGTGCCAAGGGACAGGGGGCCGGGGGCACTGAAGCTTTCTTT.

This clonotype was recorded at least ten times. The genes are TRBV20-1 and TRBJ2-7, with a tentative D call TRBD2 (5 bases). The V gene's germline CDR1 is DFQATT and CDR2 SNEGSKA (reference sequence). V shed 3 bases and J shed 2 bases, with 23 bases lying between them. The CDR3 contains 17 residues. The CDR3 DNA follows: TGCAGTGCTAGTGGATCCCTTGGGGAGATTCTAACCTACGAGCAGTACGTC. This codes for CSASGSLGEILTYEQYV.

The chain uses TRBV20-1 and TRBJ1-2; D is undetermined. CDR3 size: 12 residues. The germline CDR1 and CDR2 sequences are DFQATT and SNEGSKA (reference sequence). V was shortened by 1 base and J by 3 bases, with 6 bases between the two germline ends. The CDR3 DNA reads as TGCAGTGCTAGAGCCGTTTACTATGGCTACACCTTC. It codes for CSARAVYYGYTF.

The gene calls are TRBV11-3 and TRBJ2-5, with D perhaps TRBD1 (6 bases). The V gene's germline CDR1 is SGHNT and CDR2 YENEEA. The V end lost 0 bases, the J end lost 4 bases, and 12 bases lay between the germline ends. The CDR3 length is 15 residues. The CDR3 spells CASSLDNGQRETQYF. The CDR3 DNA reads as TGTGCCAGCAGCTTAGATAACGGACAGAGAGAGACCCAGTACTTC.

The table lists this clonotype with many counts. V usage is TRBV7-2 and J usage is TRBJ2-4; the D gene is possibly TRBD1 (5 bases). There are 16 residues in the CDR3. Trimming shortened V by 4 bases and J by 4 bases, and 17 bases separated the two germline ends. The germline CDR1 and CDR2 sequences are SGHTA and FQGNSA. CDR3 sequence reads: CASSSWAQQVKNIQYF. The CDR3 DNA reads TGTGCCAGCAGCTCCTGGGCACAACAGGTTAAAAACATTCAGTACTTC.

This clonotype was seen more than once but under ten times. The chain is built from TRBV6-5 and TRBJ2-2; D gene unclear. CDR1 and CDR2 from the germline V gene are MNHEY and SVGAGI. This CDR3 spans 15 amino acids. V was cut by 11 bases and J by 0 bases, with 16 bases left in between. The CDR3 protein is CASKSPSANTGELFF. The CDR3 coding sequence is TGTGCCTCAAAATCCCCCTCTGCGAACACCGGGGAGCTGTTTTTT.

The chain couples TRBV5-1 to TRBJ1-2; D is unclear. CDR3 length: 16 residues. V was shortened by 0 bases and J by 0 bases, with 12 bases between the two germline ends. Per the germline V gene, CDR1 is SGHRS and CDR2 is YFSETQ. The CDR3 is CASSLVAGEANYGYTF. CDR3 in DNA: TGCGCCAGCAGCTTGGTGGCAGGAGAAGCTAACTATGGCTACACCTTC.

This clonotype was recorded many times. A junction boundary mismatches the germline segment, possibly from a read error. This sequence joins TRBV27 and TRBJ1-4; D unclear. Germline values: CDR1 MNHEY, CDR2 SMNVEV (reference sequence). The CDR3 length is 12 residues. The CDR3 nucleotides are TGTGCCAGCGGTTTTACTCGGGAAAAACTGTTTTTT. Residues: CASGFTREKLFF.

This clonotype was seen repeatedly, ten times or more. V gene TRBV6-4 combines with J gene TRBJ2-2; possibly TRBD2 for D (6 bases). The CDR3 is 13 amino acids. Germline V gives CDR1 MRHNA, CDR2 SNTAGT. Trimming took 3 bases from V and 4 from J, leaving 6 bases between them. Here the CDR3 reads CASSETSTGELFF. The DNA for the CDR3 is TGTGCCAGCAGTGAGACTAGCACCGGGGAGCTGTTTTTT.

In this sample, this clonotype turned up many times. V and J are TRBV7-2 and TRBJ1-3, with a tentative D call TRBD1 (5 bases). Germline V CDR1 and CDR2: SGHTA, FQGNSA. CDR3 length: 14 residues. Deletions cut 5 bases from V and 4 bases from J, with 12 bases between. CDR3 region: CASSPTGQGNTIYF. The CDR3 region has the DNA TGTGCCAGCAGCCCCACGGGGCAAGGAAACACCATATATTTT. The complete variable domain, with remaining parts taken from reference TRBV7-2 and TRBJ1-3, reads GAGVSQSPSNKVTEKGKDVELRCDPISGHTALYWYRQSLGQGLEFLIYFQGNSAPDKSGLPSDRFSAERTGGSVSTLTIQRTQQEDSAVYLCASSPTGQGNTIYFGEGSWLTVV.

The chain has TRBV7-9 and TRBJ1-1; D ambiguous. V was cut by 1 base and J by 10 bases, with 10 bases left in between. Germline CDR1 reads SEHNR; CDR2 reads FQNEAQ (reference sequence). CDR3 size: 12 residues. The CDR3 DNA reads TGTGCCAGCAGCTTAGTAGGACTAGCAGCTTTCTTT. This sequence encodes CASSLVGLAAFF.

This clonotype was picked up a small number of times. The chain carries TRBV3-1 and TRBJ2-2; 7 bases match TRBD2. The CDR3 length is 16 residues. CDR1 and CDR2 from the germline V gene are LGHDT and YNNKEL (reference sequence). V shed 2 bases and J 4 bases; nucleotides not matched to a gene: 7. The CDR3 DNA sequence: TGTGCCAGCAGCCAATTGGTGCGGGGGAGCACCGGGGAGCTGTTTTTT. This sequence encodes CASSQLVRGSTGELFF.

This clonotype occurred a few times. The rearrangement links TRBV6-5 to TRBJ1-2, with 8 bases fitting TRBD1. The trim removed 3 bases at V and 7 bases at J, leaving 7 bases unmatched. CDR1 MNHEY and CDR2 SVGAGI come from the germline V gene. The CDR3 totals 14 residues. The CDR3 loop reads CASSYYPQGGGYTF. Written as DNA, the CDR3 is TGTGCCAGCAGTTATTATCCACAGGGGGGTGGCTACACCTTC.

The gene calls are TRBV6-6 and TRBJ1-1; D gene uncertain. The germline V and J ends were trimmed by 4 bases and 3 bases, with 9 bases remaining between them. The germline CDR1 and CDR2 sequences are MNHNY and SVGAGI (reference sequence). The CDR3 loop spans 13 amino acids. CDR3 protein: CASSSERYTEAFF. The CDR3, as DNA: TGTGCCAGCAGTTCGGAGAGGTACACTGAAGCTTTCTTT.

This clonotype was picked up a small number of times. This rearrangement joins TRBV20-1 to TRBJ1-5, with a weak D call TRBD1 (5 bases). The CDR3 has 17 residues. CDR1 and CDR2 (germline): DFQATT, SNEGSKA (reference sequence). V lost 0 bases and J lost 0, with 15 bases in between. The DNA of the CDR3 is TGCAGTGCTAGAGATCTTGCAGGGCCTCATAGCAATCAGCCCCAGCATTTT. This codes for CSARDLAGPHSNQPQHF.

This clonotype was detected a few times. The chain uses TRBV6-5 and TRBJ2-2; a possible D gene is TRBD1 (6 bases). CDR3 length equals 15 residues. The germline V and J ends were trimmed by 2 bases and 7 bases, with 14 bases remaining between them. From germline, CDR1 is MNHEY and CDR2 SVGAGI. The CDR3: CASSYRQGTLGELFF. In DNA, the CDR3 is TGTGCCAGCAGTTACCGGCAGGGGACCCTCGGGGAGCTGTTTTTT.

This clonotype was detected a few times. This chain joins TRBV6-4 and TRBJ1-1; no clear D gene. The CDR3 spans 13 residues. Per germline, CDR1 MRHNA and CDR2 SNTAGT. V dropped 5 bases and J dropped 5 bases, with 12 bases sitting between them. The CDR3 DNA follows: TGTGCCAGCAGTAGTCTCGTCGGGACTGAAGCTTTCTTT. It translates to CASSSLVGTEAFF.

Remarks on this clonotype: A much bigger clone sits one base away, suggesting this may be a read error. This chain connects TRBV6-1 to TRBJ1-1, with 7 bases aligning to TRBD1. The length of the CDR3 is 13 residues. Germline CDR1 MNHNS, CDR2 SASEGT. The CDR3 reads CASIQGLGTGAFF. Written as DNA, the CDR3 is TGTGCCTCCATACAGGGGTTGGGCACTGGAGCTTTCTTT.

The chain joins TRBV4-1 to TRBJ1-5; 7 positions match TRBD1. Looked up from germline, CDR1 is MGHRA and CDR2 is YSYEKL. This CDR3 contains 16 residues. V shed 4 bases and J 5 bases; nucleotides not matched to a gene: 11. The CDR3: CASSLGTAPGDQPQHF. CDR3 DNA: TGCGCCAGCAGCCTCGGGACAGCTCCCGGGGATCAGCCCCAGCATTTT.

This clonotype was seen repeatedly, ten times or more. This sequence joins TRBV3-1 and TRBJ2-5, with D perhaps matching TRBD2 (5 bases). Germline CDR1 and CDR2: LGHDT and YNNKEL (reference sequence). Between the trimmed V and J ends, which lost 4 bases and 0 bases, there was a span of 9 bases. The CDR3 has 14 amino acids. The CDR3 DNA reads TGTGCCAGCAGCCGGTCGGGGTACCAAGAGACCCAGTACTTC. Translating gives CASSRSGYQETQYF.

The sample holds a few counts of this clonotype. The chain recombines TRBV5-6 with TRBJ2-1; a weak D match, TRBD2 (6 bases). The V end lost 0 bases, the J end lost 3 bases, and 10 bases lay between the germline ends. The length of the CDR3 is 15 residues. Germline V CDR1 and CDR2: SGHDT, YYEEEE. The CDR3 spells CASSLERVLYNEQFF. CDR3 coding DNA: TGTGCCAGCAGCTTGGAGCGGGTCCTCTACAATGAGCAGTTCTTC.

The chain is built from TRBV7-9 and TRBJ2-3; D uncertain. Trimming stripped 2 bases from V and 6 bases from J, with 9 bases between. Germline V gene lookup returns CDR1 SEHNR and CDR2 FQNEAQ (reference sequence). The CDR3 is 13 amino acids. The CDR3 loop is CASSLSARDTQYF. DNA of the CDR3: TGTGCCAGCAGCTTATCGGCACGCGATACGCAGTATTTT.

This clonotype showed up just a few times. The chain couples TRBV7-9 to TRBJ1-5; D is undetermined. The V end was cut by 5 bases, the J end by 5 bases, with 13 bases between. Germline-derived CDR1 and CDR2 are SEHNR and FQNEAQ (reference sequence). CDR3 length: 14 residues. The CDR3 DNA reads TGTGCCAGCAGCCCCCCTGGCGGGCATCAGCCCCAGCATTTT. Translation: CASSPPGGHQPQHF.